This T cell receptor beta chain was found in a study of blood T cell repertoires in COVID-19. Across the study: Samples of COVID-19 (acute and convalescent) were obtained from the United States, Italy and Spain. PBMCs, B-cell-depleted T cells, or T cells provided the cDNA or gDNA that made up the material.

The CDR3 has 12 amino acids. Germline V gene lookup returns CDR1 SNHLY and CDR2 FYNNEI. Trimming pared 2 bases from V and 8 bases from J, leaving 6 bases between. Original processing methods: It was from reference gene primer amplification that nucleated cell counts were estimated. Sequencing was performed with immunoSEQ multiplex PCR; in TCRdb, only in-frame clones are kept and a portion is missing. V and J calls plus clone size are reproduced from that table; the DNA served to infer D and trimming. The table shows approximately 260,000 clones, with around 90% occurring only once. This clone was observed a handful of times. Seattle participants joined during active infection and were tracked over time.

The chain carries TRBV2 and TRBJ1-4; D is ambiguous. The material sequenced was peripheral blood. The clonotype originates from a woman aged 55-70 years with COVID-19, enrolled during active disease. The CDR3 sequence: CASSEPPEKLFF. CDR3 coding DNA: TGTGCCAGCAGTGAACCTCCCGAAAAACTGTTTTTT.